Listed below are T cell receptor beta chains from one sample, sequenced in a study of monozygotic twins with inflammatory bowel disease. TCRdb re-analyzed the 5' RACE reads; it lists each CDR3 protein once, without DNA. The sample's table shows 350,000 to 550,000 distinct CDR3 sequences. The sequenced sample consisted of blood. These receptors originate from a human donor with ulcerative colitis or Crohn's disease, or a healthy co-twin of an affected twin (not recorded which). The CDR3 runs from the conserved cysteine through the conserved F or W.

v_gene: TRBV4-1; j_gene: TRBJ2-2; len: 17; CDR3aa: CASSQTAQGENTGELFF
v_gene: TRBV30; j_gene: TRBJ1-1; len: 15; CDR3aa: CAWTGTGKRTAEAFF
v_gene: TRBV13; j_gene: TRBJ2-7; len: 15; CDR3aa: CASSSRGSSNYEQYF
v_gene: TRBV29-1; j_gene: TRBJ2-3; len: 13; CDR3aa: CSVEDLGTDTQYF
v_gene: TRBV5-1; j_gene: TRBJ2-5; len: 14; CDR3aa: CASSGQGSEETQYF
v_gene: TRBV19; j_gene: TRBJ1-5; len: 14; CDR3aa: CASSTEGLGQPQHF
v_gene: TRBV20-1; j_gene: TRBJ1-5; len: 12; CDR3aa: CSASTANQPQHF
v_gene: TRBV7-9; j_gene: TRBJ2-7; len: 15; CDR3aa: CASSPWTLGAYEQYF
v_gene: TRBV12-3/TRBV12-4; j_gene: TRBJ1-6; len: 15; CDR3aa: CASSSGAVKDSPLHF
v_gene: TRBV27; j_gene: TRBJ1-1; len: 13; CDR3aa: CASRLGGATEAFF
v_gene: TRBV9; j_gene: TRBJ2-1; len: 14; CDR3aa: CASSVAHTGTEQFF
v_gene: TRBV5-1; j_gene: TRBJ2-5; len: 15; CDR3aa: CASSTDGGQGETQYF
v_gene: TRBV27; j_gene: TRBJ2-6; len: 13; CDR3aa: CASAFSGANVLTF
v_gene: TRBV7-9; j_gene: TRBJ2-1; len: 14; CDR3aa: CASSLGTGAYEQFF
v_gene: TRBV10-3; j_gene: TRBJ2-4; len: 18; CDR3aa: CAISPGLAEPLAKNIQYF
v_gene: TRBV29-1; j_gene: TRBJ2-1; len: 14; CDR3aa: CSVAIAVFFDEQFF
v_gene: TRBV6-2/TRBV6-3; j_gene: TRBJ2-7; len: 15; CDR3aa: CASSSLTGQTYEKYF
v_gene: TRBV19; j_gene: TRBJ2-6; len: 19; CDR3aa: CASTLTSGRRLSGANVLTF
v_gene: TRBV12-3/TRBV12-4; j_gene: TRBJ2-2; len: 13; CDR3aa: CASSLLAPGGLFF
v_gene: TRBV28; j_gene: TRBJ2-3; len: 15; CDR3aa: CASSASGPERDTQYF
v_gene: TRBV6-5; j_gene: TRBJ2-1; len: 13; CDR3aa: CASSSLLYNEQFF
v_gene: TRBV10-3; j_gene: TRBJ2-7; len: 17; CDR3aa: CAIAGSSGRNMAYEQYF
v_gene: TRBV20-1; j_gene: TRBJ2-7; len: 15; CDR3aa: CSARGAGPRSYEQYF
v_gene: TRBV5-4; j_gene: TRBJ2-2; len: 14; CDR3aa: CASSEQGITGELFF
v_gene: TRBV5-4; j_gene: TRBJ1-6; len: 13; CDR3aa: CASSLGIYSPLHF
v_gene: TRBV6-5; j_gene: TRBJ2-7; len: 13; CDR3aa: CASSTQLSHEQYF
v_gene: TRBV7-9; j_gene: TRBJ2-7; len: 15; CDR3aa: CASSSGTGGDYEQYF
v_gene: TRBV18; j_gene: TRBJ2-1; len: 15; CDR3aa: CASSQGLAIGNEQFF
v_gene: TRBV24-1; j_gene: TRBJ2-2; len: 13; CDR3aa: CATSVWETGELFF
v_gene: TRBV6-5; j_gene: TRBJ2-6; len: 15; CDR3aa: CASSYPGAGANVLTF
v_gene: TRBV12-3/TRBV12-4; j_gene: TRBJ2-3; len: 14; CDR3aa: CAIAYRVSTDTQYF
v_gene: TRBV6-1; j_gene: TRBJ2-1; len: 19; CDR3aa: CASSQNPRLAGSSYNEQFF
v_gene: TRBV20-1; j_gene: TRBJ2-5; len: 13; CDR3aa: CSALTGLQETQYF
v_gene: TRBV3-1; j_gene: TRBJ2-1; len: 16; CDR3aa: CASSQAGTSPFGEQFF
v_gene: TRBV19; j_gene: TRBJ2-4; len: 20; CDR3aa: CASSPKGQGAGGSAKNIQYF
v_gene: TRBV12-3/TRBV12-4; j_gene: TRBJ2-6; len: 15; CDR3aa: CASSLGKEGANVLTF
v_gene: TRBV20-1; j_gene: TRBJ1-1; len: 11; CDR3aa: CSAAGTDEAFF
v_gene: TRBV5-4; j_gene: TRBJ2-2; len: 16; CDR3aa: CASSSGTGGNTGELFF